Presented here are 9 T cell receptor beta chains from one specimen sequenced in a study of blood T cell repertoires in COVID-19. Assay used: immunoSEQ multiplex PCR; TCRdb lists only in-frame clones, some missing. This repertoire shows roughly 220,000 clones, almost 90% found once; its top ten account for around 15%. Sequences were obtained from PBMCs or T cells enriched from blood (not recorded which). These TCRs come from a woman aged 50 to 60 with acute COVID-19.

This chain links TRBV7-2 with TRBJ2-3; D call uncertain. CDR3 length: 13 amino acids. Trimming pared 5 bases from V and 5 bases from J, leaving 11 bases between. Germline CDR1 is SGHTA and CDR2 is FQGNSA. The CDR3 DNA reads as TGTGCCAGCAGCCCAGTGGTGATAGATACGCAGTATTTT. Translation: CASSPVVIDTQYF.

The J gene is TRBJ1-5, the V gene TRBV28; 8 bases map to TRBD1. There are 17 residues in the CDR3. Looked up from germline, CDR1 is MDHEN and CDR2 is SYDVKM. V was pared by 5 bases and J by 1 base, with 10 bases of the junction left unmatched. DNA of the CDR3: TGTGCCAGCAGTCAACACACAGGGGGTGCGAGCAATCAGCCCCAGCATTTT. Amino acid sequence: CASSQHTGGASNQPQHF.

This chain joins TRBV7-2 and TRBJ2-1; 8 nucleotides line up with TRBD2. CDR3 size: 16 residues. J was trimmed by 2 bases and V by 1 base; bases with no gene match: 4. Germline V gene lookup returns CDR1 SGHTA and CDR2 FQGNSA. The CDR3: CASSLDRLAPYNEQFF. CDR3 DNA: TGTGCCAGCAGCTTAGATAGACTAGCGCCCTACAATGAGCAGTTCTTC. The variable domain in full, with the rest retrieved from reference TRBV7-2 and TRBJ2-1, is GAGVSQSPSNKVTEKGKDVELRCDPISGHTALYWYRQSLGQGLEFLIYFQGNSAPDKSGLPSDRFSAERTGGSVSTLTIQRTQQEDSAVYLCASSLDRLAPYNEQFFGPGTRLTVL.

The V and J genes are TRBV2 and TRBJ2-7; the match to TRBD1 covers 9 bases. The CDR3 runs 14 residues. Germline trimming cut 7 bases from V and 5 bases from J; bases unmatched to any gene: 9. The germline gives CDR1 SNHLY, CDR2 FYNNEI. The CDR3: CASNPGTGNNEQYF. The CDR3 coding sequence is TGTGCCAGCAACCCCGGGACAGGGAATAACGAGCAGTACTTC.

The V call is TRBV6-5, the J call TRBJ1-1, with TRBD1 identical over 8 bases. The CDR3 is 13 residues long. Germline V gives CDR1 MNHEY, CDR2 SVGAGI. V shed 6 bases, J shed 4 bases, and the junction held 4 bases outside the gene matches. The CDR3 protein is CASRATGATEAFF. CDR3 in DNA: TGTGCCAGCAGGGCGACAGGGGCCACTGAAGCTTTCTTT.

The chain joins TRBV7-3 to TRBJ2-1, with TRBD2 identical over 10 bases. Per germline, CDR1 SGHTA and CDR2 FQGTGA. V lost 2 bases, J lost 7 bases, and 5 bases stayed unmatched. The CDR3 totals 15 residues. CDR3 DNA sequence: TGTGCCAGCAGCTTACTAGCGGGAGTGCGGAATGAGCAGTTCTTC. Its translation: CASSLLAGVRNEQFF.

V and J are TRBV7-9 and TRBJ1-2; a weak D match, TRBD1 (6 bases). Germline V lookup: CDR1 SEHNR, CDR2 FQNEAQ (reference sequence). Trimming left V 1 base short and J 1 base short, with 19 bases between. This CDR3 is 18 amino acids long. CDR3 residues: CASSLEVVWTADNYGYTF. The DNA of the CDR3 is TGTGCCAGCAGCTTAGAGGTCGTCTGGACAGCAGATAACTATGGCTACACCTTC. Using reference TRBV7-9 and TRBJ1-2 for the parts outside the CDR3, the full variable domain is DTGVSQNPRHKITKRGQNVTFRCDPISEHNRLYWYRQTLGQGPEFLTYFQNEAQLEKSRLLSDRFSAERPKGSFSTLEIQRTEQGDSAMYLCASSLEVVWTADNYGYTFGSGTRLTVV.

CDR3 nucleotide sequence: TGCGCCAGCAGCTTTCTCACCAGGGGAAGCACAGATACGCAGTATTTT. Translated, it gives CASSFLTRGSTDTQYF. The chain has TRBV4-1 and TRBJ2-3; weak D call: TRBD1 (6 bases). The CDR3 loop spans 16 amino acids. In germline, CDR1 is MGHRA, CDR2 YSYEKL. The ends were cut back, 5 bases at V and 0 bases at J, with 15 bases in the middle.

The chain joins TRBV3-1 (or the pseudogene TRBV3-2) to TRBJ2-2, with D possibly matching TRBD2 (6 bases). With 7 bases removed from V and 3 bases from J, the gap between germline ends came to 21 bases. CDR1 is LGHDT, CDR2 YNNKEL, per germline (reference sequence). The CDR3 length is 17 residues. The CDR3 spells CASNDFLAPADTGELFF. The CDR3 DNA reads TGTGCCAGCAACGATTTCCTAGCGCCTGCGGACACCGGGGAGCTGTTTTTT.